This is a list of T cell receptor beta chains from one sample in a study of vaccination and CD4 T cells after COVID-19. Using its own MiXCR run on the PCR reads, TCRdb lists one record per CDR3 protein. The table has about 18,000 distinct CDR3 sequences, just over 60% seen once. The sequences come from CD4+ T cells from blood, collected after SARS-CoV-2 vaccination. Receptor source: a human donor who had recovered from COVID-19. The CDR3 runs from the conserved cysteine through the conserved F or W. A D gene is named only where the DNA matches it firmly. A clone size is listed for some rows: how often the clone was seen (once, few, many), or a class if it is expanded.

cdr3_length	clone_size	v_call	j_call	d_call	cdr3_aa	cdr3_nt
13	once	TRBV10-3	TRBJ1-1	NA	CAIKVLWNTEAFF	TGTGCCATCAAGGTTCTGTGGAACACTGAAGCTTTCTTT
12	NA	TRBV12-3/TRBV12-4	TRBJ2-5	NA	CASSSHRETQYF	TGTGCCAGCAGTTCTCACCGGGAGACCCAGTACTTC
15	NA	TRBV25-1	TRBJ2-5	NA	CASSFQDRRQEGQYF	TGTGCCAGCAGTTTCCAGGACCGACGACAAGAGGGCCAGTACTTC
13	NA	TRBV18	TRBJ1-5	NA	CASSPGVGQPQHF	TGTGCCAGCTCACCAGGGGTGGGTCAGCCCCAGCATTTT
14	few	TRBV28	TRBJ1-4	NA	CASSLLGDNEKLFF	TGTGCCAGCAGTTTATTGGGGGACAATGAAAAACTGTTTTTT
15	NA	TRBV5-1	TRBJ2-7	NA	CASSVETPSSYEQYF	TGCGCCAGCAGCGTGGAGACCCCTAGCTCCTACGAGCAGTACTTC
16	NA	TRBV7-9	TRBJ2-3	NA	CASSLVVDGATDTQYF	TGTGCCAGCAGCTTAGTGGTCGACGGTGCCACAGATACGCAGTATTTT
14	few	TRBV25-1	TRBJ1-2	NA	CASSDTSVVPGYTF	TGTGCCAGCAGTGATACGTCGGTAGTCCCTGGCTACACCTTC
14	few	TRBV6-2/TRBV6-3	TRBJ1-5	NA	CASQLGGRNQPQHF	TGTGCCAGCCAATTAGGAGGGCGCAATCAGCCCCAGCATTTT
13	NA	TRBV21-1	TRBJ2-3	NA	CASSGGQPDTQYF	TGTGCCAGCAGCGGGGGGCAACCAGATACGCAGTATTTT
17	NA	TRBV6-1	TRBJ1-5	NA	CASRLDIAGALVQPQHF	TGTGCCAGCAGATTAGACATCGCTGGGGCCTTAGTACAGCCCCAGCATTTT
16	NA	TRBV7-2	TRBJ2-6	NA	CASSRDSSSGANVLTF	TGTGCCAGCAGCCGGGACTCCAGCTCTGGGGCCAACGTCCTGACTTTC
16	NA	TRBV19	TRBJ1-3	NA	CASSIISGSSGNTIYF	TGTGCCAGTAGTATAATCTCGGGGTCCTCCGGAAACACCATATATTTT
13	NA	TRBV6-2/TRBV6-3	TRBJ2-3	NA	CASSYGVADTQYF	TGTGCCAGCAGTTACGGAGTTGCAGATACGCAGTATTTT
16	NA	TRBV7-9	TRBJ2-5	TRBD2	CASSFVSGRGVETQYF	TGTGCCAGCAGCTTTGTCAGCGGGAGGGGAGTGGAGACCCAGTACTTC
13	NA	TRBV6-4	TRBJ2-3	NA	CASSDSTSAPQYF	TGTGCCAGCAGTGACAGTACGTCCGCGCCGCAGTATTTT
15	NA	TRBV7-3	TRBJ2-1	TRBD1	CASSLMGQGGNEQFF	TGTGCCAGCAGCTTAATGGGACAGGGTGGCAATGAGCAGTTCTTC
15	NA	TRBV19	TRBJ1-1	NA	CASSLSVTVNTEAFF	TGTGCCAGTAGTCTAAGCGTTACAGTGAACACTGAAGCTTTCTTT
11	few	TRBV6-1	TRBJ1-1	NA	CASSEIGEAFF	TGTGCCAGCAGTGAAATCGGTGAAGCTTTCTTT
14	NA	TRBV20-1	TRBJ2-4	NA	CSARVQGTKNIQYF	TGCAGTGCTAGAGTTCAGGGGACCAAAAACATTCAGTACTTC
16	few	TRBV24-1	TRBJ1-1	TRBD1	CATSDSRTGGRAEAFF	TGTGCCACCAGTGATTCACGGACAGGCGGGAGAGCTGAAGCTTTCTTT
16	NA	TRBV5-1	TRBJ2-5	TRBD1	CASSLASGTVKETQYF	TGCGCCAGCAGCTTGGCCTCCGGGACAGTCAAAGAGACCCAGTACTTC
13	NA	TRBV10-1	TRBJ2-3	NA	CASSGDRATTQYF	TGCGCCAGCAGTGGGGACCGGGCGACTACGCAGTATTTT
14	NA	TRBV6-2/TRBV6-3	TRBJ2-2	NA	CASSYFRNTGELFF	TGTGCCAGCAGTTACTTCCGAAATACCGGGGAGCTGTTTTTT
12	NA	TRBV20-1	TRBJ2-1	TRBD1	CSASKGAKEQFF	TGCAGTGCTAGCAAGGGGGCGAAAGAGCAGTTCTTC
16	once	TRBV5-4	TRBJ2-7	TRBD2	CASSLGGLADAYEQYF	TGTGCCAGCAGCTTGGGGGGACTAGCGGACGCCTACGAGCAGTACTTC
14	NA	TRBV19	TRBJ2-2	NA	CASSGSMGTGELFF	TGTGCCAGTAGCGGGTCAATGGGAACCGGGGAGCTGTTTTTT